Listed here are 2 T cell receptor beta chains from one sample, sequenced in a study of T cells after yellow fever vaccination. TCRdb fed the 5' RACE reads into MiXCR, producing one record per CDR3 protein. The data contain a few hundred thousand distinct CDR3 sequences, 15% to 20% of them singletons. This specimen consisted of PBMCs, obtained before the yellow fever booster vaccination. All receptors come from a man between 18 and 29 years old who received the YFV17D yellow fever vaccine.

In DNA, the CDR3 is TGTGCCAGCAGCTTATTACAGGGTGCCTACAATGAGCAGTTCTTC. As protein: CASSLLQGAYNEQFF. The chain uses TRBV7-6 and TRBJ2-1, with D perhaps matching TRBD1 (6 bases). The CDR3 loop spans 15 amino acids. Germline V gene data show CDR1 as SGHVS and CDR2 as FNYEAQ. V was trimmed by 2 bases and J by 2 bases, leaving 10 bases between them. Full variable domain (remainder filled in from reference TRBV7-6 and TRBJ2-1): GAGVSQSPRYKVTKRGQDVALRCDPISGHVSLYWYRQALGQGPEFLTYFNYEAQQDKSGLPNDRFSAERPEGSISTLTIQRTEQRDSAMYRCASSLLQGAYNEQFFGPGTRLTVL.

This chain uses TRBV25-1 with TRBJ1-1, with D possibly being TRBD1 (6 bases). The CDR3 is made up of 15 amino acids. V lost 1 base to trimming and J lost 4 bases, with 13 bases between them. CDR1 and CDR2 from the germline V gene are MGHDK and SYGVNS. The CDR3 coding sequence is TGTGCCAGCAGTGAATTTCAGGGGACGCGCACTGAAGCTTTCTTT. It translates to CASSEFQGTRTEAFF.